Detailed here is one TCR beta chain. The source of the sample is a study of shared clonotypes between healthy human individuals. Generated by immunoSEQ multiplex PCR, the TCRdb table keeps only in-frame clones and is missing some. The sample contains about 110,000 clones, around 73% of which appear only once. Deletions cut 4 bases from V and 2 bases from J, with 6 bases between. CDR3 length: 13 residues. CDR1 is LNHNV and CDR2 is YYDKDF in the germline V gene (reference sequence). The TCR was taken from a woman aged 25 to 39 in good health. Sequenced: memory CD8+ T cells sorted from blood. Described subset: CD45RO+ cells pooled with CCR7-negative TemRA cells. The chain carries TRBV15 and TRBJ1-3; no clear D gene. Written as DNA, the CDR3 is TGTGCCACCAGCACCTTACCTGGAAACACCATATATTTT. Residues: CATSTLPGNTIYF.